A selection of T cell receptor beta chains follows, all from one sample in a study of cytomegalovirus exposure and HLA in healthy donors. Clones were read by immunoSEQ multiplex PCR, and TCRdb kept only the in-frame ones, dropping some. This sample has 70,000 to 80,000 clones, with under 85% found just once. The sample taken for sequencing was PBMCs. The source of these receptors is a woman aged 40 to 49 in good health and CMV-seropositive. Each CDR3 is given with its conserved first and last residue. The D gene is left open where the match is weak. Clone size is given for some rows only: seen once, a few or many times, or a class if the clone is expanded.

few	TRBV6-5	TRBD2	TRBJ2-4	CASSKLLAEKNIQYF	TGTGCCAGCAGTAAACTACTAGCGGAGAAAAACATTCAGTACTTC
.	TRBV6-1	.	TRBJ1-1	CAILGAVNTEAFF	TGTGCCATACTTGGGGCAGTGAACACTGAAGCTTTCTTT
.	TRBV6-1	.	TRBJ2-1	CASSEDRGPRNEQFF	TGTGCCAGCAGTGAAGACCGGGGTCCCAGAAATGAGCAGTTCTTC
.	TRBV19	TRBD1	TRBJ1-6	CASSIRFVGQADWSLHF	TGTGCCAGTAGTATAAGGTTCGTTGGACAGGCGGATTGGTCCCTCCACTTT
.	TRBV28	TRBD1	TRBJ1-5	CASYDRGRDQPQHF	TGTGCCAGCTACGACAGGGGTCGGGATCAGCCCCAGCATTTT
.	TRBV6-4	TRBD2	TRBJ2-1	CASSGAGGQSYNEQFF	TGTGCCAGCAGTGGAGCGGGGGGCCAGTCCTACAATGAGCAGTTCTTC
.	TRBV7-2	.	TRBJ1-2	CASSLYGGYTF	TGTGCCAGCAGCTTATACGGTGGCTACACCTTC
.	TRBV13	TRBD2	TRBJ2-3	CASSYVERGGVDTQYF	TGTGCCAGCAGTTATGTTGAGCGGGGGGGCGTAGATACGCAGTATTTT
.	TRBV11-2	.	TRBJ2-2	CASSFLGVELFF	TGTGCCAGCAGCTTCCTAGGGGTCGAGCTGTTTTTT
.	TRBV6-5	TRBD1	TRBJ1-6	CASSDSTGGNSPLHF	TGTGCCAGCAGTGACTCGACAGGGGGGAATTCACCCCTCCACTTT
few	TRBV6-5	TRBD1	TRBJ1-1	CASSSRQGITEAFF	TGTGCCAGCAGCTCCCGACAGGGGATCACTGAAGCTTTCTTT
.	TRBV7-2	.	TRBJ1-5	CASSSLSQPQHF	TGTGCCAGCAGCTCCCTTAGCCAGCCCCAGCATTTT
.	TRBV7-2	TRBD2	TRBJ2-5	CASGQERGAQTQYF	TGTGCCAGCGGTCAGGAGCGGGGGGCACAGACCCAGTACTTC
few	TRBV7-3	TRBD1	TRBJ1-3	CASSPGTAGNTIYF	TGTGCCAGCAGCCCCGGGACAGCTGGAAACACCATATATTTT
.	TRBV9	TRBD1	TRBJ2-7	CASSVGKTGISLEQYF	TGTGCCAGCAGCGTAGGGAAGACAGGGATCTCTCTCGAGCAGTACTTC
.	TRBV28	.	TRBJ1-5	CASTGRRNQPQHF	TGTGCCAGCACAGGACGGAGGAATCAGCCCCAGCATTTT
.	TRBV6-4	.	TRBJ1-1	CASSYDSLNTEAFF	TGTGCCAGCAGTTACGACTCTTTGAACACTGAAGCTTTCTTT
.	TRBV9	.	TRBJ2-3	CASSVAAVADTQYF	TGTGCCAGCAGCGTAGCAGCGGTCGCAGATACGCAGTATTTT
.	TRBV7-7	TRBD1	TRBJ2-2	CASSRQGNTGELFF	TGTGCCAGCAGCCGACAGGGAAACACCGGGGAGCTGTTTTTT
.	TRBV5-1	TRBD1	TRBJ1-5	CASSPGQGRSNQPQHF	TGCGCCAGCAGCCCCGGACAGGGTCGGAGCAATCAGCCCCAGCATTTT
.	TRBV9	TRBD2	TRBJ2-7	CASSVAPGGNYEQYF	TGTGCCAGCAGCGTAGCACCGGGGGGAAATTACGAGCAGTACTTC
.	TRBV28	TRBD2	TRBJ2-1	CASSTLAGGVNEQFF	TGTGCCAGCAGTACACTAGCGGGGGGAGTGAATGAGCAGTTCTTC
.	TRBV9	.	TRBJ1-6	CASSGGGSDLRNSPLHF	TGTGCCAGCAGCGGCGGAGGCAGCGACTTGCGAAATTCACCCCTCCACTTT
.	TRBV6-1	.	TRBJ2-2	CASNPHSSNTGELFF	TGTGCCAGCAACCCCCACAGCTCGAACACCGGGGAGCTGTTTTTT
once	TRBV7-9	.	TRBJ2-7	CASSLIHRPYEQYF	TGTGCCAGCAGCTTAATTCACAGGCCCTACGAGCAGTACTTC
.	TRBV5-6	.	TRBJ1-4	CASSLEKGVSEKLFF	TGTGCCAGCAGCTTGGAAAAGGGAGTAAGCGAAAAACTGTTTTTT
.	TRBV11-2	.	TRBJ2-7	CASSQGISYEQYF	TGTGCCAGCAGCCAGGGGATATCCTACGAGCAGTACTTC
.	TRBV5-1	TRBD1	TRBJ1-6	CASSREGTGNSPLHF	TGCGCCAGCAGCAGAGAAGGGACAGGTAATTCACCCCTCCACTTT
.	TRBV6-5	.	TRBJ1-2	CASSFSGVGYTF	TGTGCCAGCAGTTTTTCAGGGGTAGGCTACACCTTC
few	TRBV7-2	.	TRBJ2-5	CASSPNPTRDGTQYF	TGTGCCAGCAGCCCCAATCCGACCAGGGATGGGACCCAGTACTTC
.	TRBV27	.	TRBJ2-1	CASRFIGNEQFF	TGTGCCAGCAGATTTATCGGGAATGAGCAGTTCTTC
once	TRBV6-4	TRBD1	TRBJ2-7	CASSKDRGLPYEQYF	TGTGCCAGCAGTAAGGACAGGGGGCTTCCCTACGAGCAGTACTTC
.	TRBV18	.	TRBJ1-3	CASSVSGTQGNTIYF	TGTGCCAGCTCAGTATCCGGGACACAAGGAAACACCATATATTTT
.	TRBV7-2	.	TRBJ1-1	CASSPQEGKHTEAFF	TGTGCCAGCAGCCCGCAGGAGGGGAAGCACACTGAAGCTTTCTTT
.	TRBV2	TRBD2	TRBJ2-3	CASRDYSGAAGTQYF	TGTGCCAGCAGAGACTATAGCGGGGCGGCAGGTACGCAGTATTTT
.	TRBV27	.	TRBJ1-2	CASSTIDRRRYYGYTF	TGTGCCAGCAGTACTATCGACAGGCGCCGGTACTATGGCTACACCTTC
.	TRBV30	.	TRBJ1-5	CACRTASNQPQHF	TGTGCCTGCCGGACAGCTAGCAATCAGCCCCAGCATTTT
.	TRBV6-5	TRBD1	TRBJ1-4	CASSPPGTDNEKLFF	TGTGCCAGCAGTCCACCCGGGACAGACAATGAAAAACTGTTTTTT
.	TRBV14	TRBD2	TRBJ2-1	CASSRTSGYNEQFF	TGTGCCAGCAGCCGGACTAGCGGGTACAATGAGCAGTTCTTC
.	TRBV5-6	.	TRBJ2-3	CASSRLVTSTDTQYF	TGTGCCAGCAGCCGGTTAGTTACTAGCACAGATACGCAGTATTTT
.	TRBV18	.	TRBJ2-3	CASSLNQAAGGSADTQYF	TGTGCCAGCTCACTAAATCAAGCGGCAGGGGGGTCTGCAGATACGCAGTATTTT
few	TRBV27	TRBD1	TRBJ2-3	CASSMGQGLYTQYF	TGTGCCAGCAGTATGGGACAGGGGCTATATACGCAGTATTTT
.	TRBV18	TRBD1	TRBJ2-7	CASSPTDRDEQYF	TGTGCCAGCTCACCGACTGACAGGGACGAGCAGTACTTC
few	TRBV6-4	TRBD2	TRBJ2-1	CASSERGGLSNEQFF	TGTGCCAGCAGTGAGCGGGGGGGCCTTAGCAATGAGCAGTTCTTC
.	TRBV5-1	.	TRBJ2-3	CASRQQDSTDTQYF	TGCGCCAGCAGGCAACAGGATTCCACAGATACGCAGTATTTT
.	TRBV11-2	TRBD2	TRBJ2-3	CASSSGGSDTQYF	TGTGCCAGCAGCTCGGGGGGATCAGATACGCAGTATTTT
.	TRBV2	.	TRBJ1-3	CASSATYSGNTIYF	TGTGCCAGCAGCGCTACCTACTCTGGAAACACCATATATTTT
medium-sized	TRBV10-1	.	TRBJ1-3	CASKLRDIRPYSGNTIYF	TGCGCCAGCAAGCTCCGGGACATCCGACCTTACTCTGGAAACACCATATATTTT
once	TRBV18	.	TRBJ1-1	CASSPQGGDTEAFF	TGTGCCAGCTCACCTCAGGGAGGGGACACTGAAGCTTTCTTT
once	TRBV5-1	TRBD2	TRBJ2-1	CASSLAPSGTYNEQFF	TGCGCCAGCAGCTTGGCTCCTAGCGGGACTTACAATGAGCAGTTCTTC
.	TRBV9	TRBD1	TRBJ1-3	CASSVRLTGDPGNTIYF	TGTGCCAGCAGCGTACGTCTTACAGGGGATCCTGGAAACACCATATATTTT
once	TRBV7-8	TRBD1	TRBJ2-2	CASSQGQLLTGELFF	TGTGCCAGCAGCCAGGGACAGCTACTAACCGGGGAGCTGTTTTTT
.	TRBV6-1	.	TRBJ1-1	CASSENSNTEAFF	TGTGCCAGCAGTGAAAACTCGAACACTGAAGCTTTCTTT
.	TRBV7-2	TRBD2	TRBJ2-5	CASSSLAGEQYF	TGTGCCAGCAGCTCTCTAGCGGGGGAGCAGTACTTC
once	TRBV19	TRBD1	TRBJ1-1	CASNPGQGNTEAFF	TGTGCCAGTAACCCGGGACAGGGGAACACTGAAGCTTTCTTT
.	TRBV5-6	TRBD1	TRBJ1-3	CASSLTGGTGNTIYF	TGTGCCAGCAGTCTGACAGGGGGCACTGGAAACACCATATATTTT
.	TRBV19	.	TRBJ2-7	CASGAGTGAYEQYF	TGTGCCAGTGGCGCCGGGACGGGGGCCTACGAGCAGTACTTC